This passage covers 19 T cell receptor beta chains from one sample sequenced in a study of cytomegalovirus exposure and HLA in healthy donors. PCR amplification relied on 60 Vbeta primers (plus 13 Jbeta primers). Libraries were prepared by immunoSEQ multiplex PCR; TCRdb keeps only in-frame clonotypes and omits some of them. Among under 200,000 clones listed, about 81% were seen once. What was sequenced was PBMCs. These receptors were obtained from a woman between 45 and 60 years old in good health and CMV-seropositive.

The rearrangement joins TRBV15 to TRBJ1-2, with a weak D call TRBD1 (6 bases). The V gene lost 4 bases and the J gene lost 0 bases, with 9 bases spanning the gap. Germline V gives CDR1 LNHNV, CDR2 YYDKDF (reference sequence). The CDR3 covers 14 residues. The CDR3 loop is CATSKQGANYGYTF. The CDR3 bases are TGTGCCACCAGCAAACAGGGAGCTAACTATGGCTACACCTTC.

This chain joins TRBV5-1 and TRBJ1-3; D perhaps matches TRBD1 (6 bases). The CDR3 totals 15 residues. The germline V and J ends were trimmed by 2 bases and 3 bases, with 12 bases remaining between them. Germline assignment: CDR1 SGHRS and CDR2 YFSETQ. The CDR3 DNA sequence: TGCGCCAGCAGCTTCCAGGGGTCATATGGAAACACCATATATTTT. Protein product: CASSFQGSYGNTIYF. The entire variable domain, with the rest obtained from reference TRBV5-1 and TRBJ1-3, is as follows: KAGVTQTPRYLIKTRGQQVTLSCSPISGHRSVSWYQQTPGQGLQFLFEYFSETQRNKGNFPGRFSGRQFSNSRSEMNVSTLELGDSALYLCASSFQGSYGNTIYFGEGSWLTVV.

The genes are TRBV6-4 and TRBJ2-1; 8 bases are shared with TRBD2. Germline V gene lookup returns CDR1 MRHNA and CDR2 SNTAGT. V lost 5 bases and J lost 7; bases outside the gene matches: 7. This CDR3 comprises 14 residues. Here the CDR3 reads CASSRVAGINEQFF. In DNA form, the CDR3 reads TGTGCCAGCAGTAGGGTAGCGGGGATTAATGAGCAGTTCTTC.

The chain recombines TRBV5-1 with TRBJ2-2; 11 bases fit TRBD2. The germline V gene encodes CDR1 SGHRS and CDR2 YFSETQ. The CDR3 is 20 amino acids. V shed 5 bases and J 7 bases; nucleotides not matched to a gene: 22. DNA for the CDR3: TGCGCCAGCAGGTTTACTAGCGGGAGCGCCAGCGGCCGAGTTCACGGGGAGCTGTTTTTT. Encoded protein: CASRFTSGSASGRVHGELFF.

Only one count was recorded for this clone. CDR3 in amino acids: CASGSGQGISSDTQYF. CDR3 nucleotides: TGTGCTAGTGGCTCCGGACAGGGGATATCTTCAGATACGCAGTATTTT. The V and J genes are TRBV12-5 and TRBJ2-3, with TRBD1 matching over 9 bases. Trimming took 6 bases from V and 4 from J; bases not matched to a gene: 11. Germline V CDR1 and CDR2: LGHNT, FRNRAP. The CDR3 runs 16 residues.

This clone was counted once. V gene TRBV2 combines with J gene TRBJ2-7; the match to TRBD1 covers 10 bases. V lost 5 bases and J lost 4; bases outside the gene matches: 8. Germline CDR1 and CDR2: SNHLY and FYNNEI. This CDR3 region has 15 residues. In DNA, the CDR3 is TGTGCCAGCAGTACCGGGACAGGGGCTTTATACGAGCAGTACTTC. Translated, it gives CASSTGTGALYEQYF.

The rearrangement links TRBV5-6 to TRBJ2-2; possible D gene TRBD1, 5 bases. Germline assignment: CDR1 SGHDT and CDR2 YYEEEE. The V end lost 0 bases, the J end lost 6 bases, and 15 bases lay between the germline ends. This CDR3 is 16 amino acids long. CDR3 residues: CASSLVGVMVSGELFF. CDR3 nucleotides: TGTGCCAGCAGCTTGGTAGGGGTTATGGTTTCCGGGGAGCTGTTTTTT.

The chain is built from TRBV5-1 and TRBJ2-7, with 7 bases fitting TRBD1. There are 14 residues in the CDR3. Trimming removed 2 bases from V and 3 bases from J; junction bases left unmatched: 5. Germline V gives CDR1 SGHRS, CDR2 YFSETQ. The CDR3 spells CASSFRDRLYEQYF. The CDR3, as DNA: TGCGCCAGCAGCTTCCGGGACAGACTCTACGAGCAGTACTTC.

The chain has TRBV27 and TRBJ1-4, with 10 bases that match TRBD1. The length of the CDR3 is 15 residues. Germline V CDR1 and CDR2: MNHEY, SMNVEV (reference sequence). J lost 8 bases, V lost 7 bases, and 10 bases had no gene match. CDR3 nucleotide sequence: TGTGCCAGCACCGGCGCCGGGACAGGGGTCGAAAAACTGTTTTTT. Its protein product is CASTGAGTGVEKLFF.

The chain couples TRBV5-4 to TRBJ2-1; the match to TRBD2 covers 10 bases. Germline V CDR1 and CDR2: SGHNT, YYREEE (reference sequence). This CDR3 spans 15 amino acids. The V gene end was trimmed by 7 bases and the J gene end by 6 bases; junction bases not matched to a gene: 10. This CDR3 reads CASHGGSGGANEQFF. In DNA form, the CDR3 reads TGTGCCAGCCATGGGGGGAGCGGGGGGGCCAATGAGCAGTTCTTC.

CDR3 nucleotide sequence: TGTGCCAGCTCGGAAACGACCGGGACAGGGAAACTTTCGGGCTATGGCTACACCTTC. Translation: CASSETTGTGKLSGYGYTF. The chain employs TRBV18 and TRBJ1-2; the match to TRBD1 covers 9 bases. V shed 6 bases and J 4 bases; nucleotides not matched to a gene: 21. Germline loops: CDR1 KGHSH, CDR2 LQKENI. CDR3 length: 19 amino acids. Looking up the rest from reference TRBV18 and TRBJ1-2 gives the full variable domain: NAGVMQNPRHLVRRRGQEARLRCSPMKGHSHVYWYRQLPEEGLKFMVYLQKENIIDESGMPKERFSAEFPKEGPSILRIQQVVRGDSAAYFCASSETTGTGKLSGYGYTFGSGTRLTVV.

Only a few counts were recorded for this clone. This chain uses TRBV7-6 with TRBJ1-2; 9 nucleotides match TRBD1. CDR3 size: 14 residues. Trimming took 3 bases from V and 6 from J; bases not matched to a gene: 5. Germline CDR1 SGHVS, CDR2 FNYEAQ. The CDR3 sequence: CASSLGTGSDGYTF. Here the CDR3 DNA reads TGTGCCAGCAGCTTGGGGACAGGGTCGGATGGCTACACCTTC. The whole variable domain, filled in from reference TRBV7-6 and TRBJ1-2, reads GAGVSQSPRYKVTKRGQDVALRCDPISGHVSLYWYRQALGQGPEFLTYFNYEAQQDKSGLPNDRFSAERPEGSISTLTIQRTEQRDSAMYRCASSLGTGSDGYTFGSGTRLTVV.

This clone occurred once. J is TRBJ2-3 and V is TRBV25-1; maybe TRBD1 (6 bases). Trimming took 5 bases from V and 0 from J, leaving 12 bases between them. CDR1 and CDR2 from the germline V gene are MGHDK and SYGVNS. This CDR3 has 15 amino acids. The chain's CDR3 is CASSRGTTSTDTQYF. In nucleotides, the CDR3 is TGTGCCAGCAGTCGAGGGACAACGAGCACAGATACGCAGTATTTT. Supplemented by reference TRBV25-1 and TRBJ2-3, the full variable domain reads EADIYQTPRYLVIGTGKKITLECSQTMGHDKMYWYQQDPGMELHLIHYSYGVNSTEKGDLSSESTVSRIRTEHFPLTLESARPSHTSQYLCASSRGTTSTDTQYFGPGTRLTVL.

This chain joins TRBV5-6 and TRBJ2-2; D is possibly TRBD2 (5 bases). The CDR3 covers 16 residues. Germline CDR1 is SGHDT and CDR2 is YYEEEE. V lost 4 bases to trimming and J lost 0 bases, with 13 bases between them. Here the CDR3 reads CASSPDYATNTGELFF. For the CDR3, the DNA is TGTGCCAGCAGCCCCGACTACGCAACGAACACCGGGGAGCTGTTTTTT.

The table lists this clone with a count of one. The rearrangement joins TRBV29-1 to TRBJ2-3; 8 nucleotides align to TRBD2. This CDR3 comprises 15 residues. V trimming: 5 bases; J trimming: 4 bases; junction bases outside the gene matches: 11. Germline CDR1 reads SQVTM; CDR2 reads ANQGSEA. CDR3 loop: CSVQRTSGRADTQYF. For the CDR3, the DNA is TGCAGCGTTCAGCGAACTAGCGGAAGAGCAGATACGCAGTATTTT.

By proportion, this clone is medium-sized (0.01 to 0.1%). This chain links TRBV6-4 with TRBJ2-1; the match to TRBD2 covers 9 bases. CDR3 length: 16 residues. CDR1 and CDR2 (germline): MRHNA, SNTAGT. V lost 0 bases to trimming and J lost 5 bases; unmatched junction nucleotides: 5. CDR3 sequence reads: CASSDSGGGDHNEQFF. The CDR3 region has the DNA TGTGCCAGCAGTGACTCGGGCGGGGGGGATCACAATGAGCAGTTCTTC.

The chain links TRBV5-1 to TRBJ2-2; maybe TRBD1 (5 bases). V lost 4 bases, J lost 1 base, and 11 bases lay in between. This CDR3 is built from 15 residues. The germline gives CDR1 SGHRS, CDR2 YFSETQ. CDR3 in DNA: TGCGCCAGCAGCAAATATGGACAGAACACCGGGGAGCTGTTTTTT. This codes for CASSKYGQNTGELFF.

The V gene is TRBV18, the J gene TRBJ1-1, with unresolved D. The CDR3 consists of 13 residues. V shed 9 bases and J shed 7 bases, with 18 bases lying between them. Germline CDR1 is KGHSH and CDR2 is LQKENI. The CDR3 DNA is TGTGCCAGTGCTGCGGGGTTTGGACTTGAAGCTTTCTTT. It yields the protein CASAAGFGLEAFF.

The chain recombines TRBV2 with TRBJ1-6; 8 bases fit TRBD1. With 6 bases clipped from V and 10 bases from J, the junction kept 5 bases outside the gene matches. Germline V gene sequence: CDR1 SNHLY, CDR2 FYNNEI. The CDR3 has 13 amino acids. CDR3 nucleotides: TGTGCCAGCAGGCGGACAGGGTTGTCACCCCTCCACTTT. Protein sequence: CASRRTGLSPLHF.